These 9 T cell receptor beta chains were sequenced from one sample in a study of CD8 T cells in ankylosing spondylitis. TCRdb passed the 5' RACE reads through MiXCR, listing each CDR3 protein once. The sample has around 340,000 distinct CDR3 sequences; 20% to 25% are singletons. Sequencing was done on a sample of blood, either unsorted or a sorted T cell fraction (not recorded which). The receptors here all came from a male donor with ankylosing spondylitis or in good health (not recorded which).

This clonotype occurred once. V and J are TRBV9 and TRBJ2-5; D gene uncertain. This CDR3 has 15 amino acids. V gave up 0 bases and J gave up 1 base, with 10 bases separating them. CDR1 is SGDLS, CDR2 YYNGEE, per germline. CDR3 in amino acids: CASSVEAEPQETQYF. CDR3 DNA: TGTGCCAGCAGCGTAGAGGCGGAGCCCCAAGAGACCCAGTACTTC.

The chain employs TRBV20-1 and TRBJ1-1; no clear D. The ends were cut back, 0 bases at V and 5 bases at J, with 10 bases in the middle. Per germline, CDR1 DFQATT and CDR2 SNEGSKA (reference sequence). The CDR3 has 13 residues. CDR3 sequence: CSARDHVGTEAFF. CDR3 sequence (DNA): TGCAGTGCTAGAGATCACGTCGGGACTGAAGCTTTCTTT.

The rearrangement links TRBV27 to TRBJ2-7, with D tentatively TRBD1 (5 bases). Germline assignment: CDR1 MNHEY and CDR2 SMNVEV (reference sequence). Trimming shortened V by 4 bases and J by 6 bases, and 13 bases separated the two germline ends. The CDR3 sequence is 13 residues long. CDR3 coding DNA: TGTGCCAGCAGTTATGAATGGGGCCGCGAGCAGTACTTC. This codes for CASSYEWGREQYF.

The rearrangement joins TRBV24-1 to TRBJ2-2, with a possible D match to TRBD2 (6 bases). CDR3 length: 17 residues. V was pared by 3 bases and J by 3 bases, with 16 bases between. CDR1 and CDR2 from the germline V gene are KGHDR and SFDVKD. The CDR3 loop is CATSDLPSRGDTGELFF. The CDR3 DNA reads as TGTGCCACCAGTGATCTACCATCGCGGGGAGACACCGGGGAGCTGTTTTTT.

This clonotype has a single count. The V gene is TRBV29-1, the J gene TRBJ1-2, with D maybe TRBD1 (5 bases). The length of the CDR3 is 11 residues. With 6 bases removed from V and 4 bases from J, the gap between germline ends came to 9 bases. Germline loops: CDR1 SQVTM, CDR2 ANQGSEA. The CDR3 DNA reads as TGCAGCGTAATAGGGACCTATGGCTACACCTTC. It encodes CSVIGTYGYTF.

V gene TRBV7-8 combines with J gene TRBJ2-1, with 10 nucleotides matching TRBD1. Trimming took 4 bases from V and 8 from J; bases not matched to a gene: 5. Germline-derived CDR1 and CDR2 are SGHVS and FQNEAQ. The CDR3 is 14 residues long. This CDR3 is CASSYGQGGYEQFF. The CDR3 nucleotides are TGTGCCAGCAGCTACGGACAGGGGGGCTATGAGCAGTTCTTC.

V gene TRBV13 combines with J gene TRBJ2-7, with 7 bases that match TRBD2. J lost 2 bases, V lost 0 bases, and 4 bases had no gene match. Germline V gene data show CDR1 as PRHDT and CDR2 as FYEKMQ (reference sequence). This CDR3 is 15 amino acids long. The CDR3 nucleotides are TGTGCCAGCAGCTTAGGCCGGGGGGTCGCCTACGAGCAGTACTTC. Translating it yields CASSLGRGVAYEQYF. Full variable domain (remainder filled in from reference TRBV13 and TRBJ2-7): AAGVIQSPRHLIKEKRETATLKCYPIPRHDTVYWYQQGPGQDPQFLISFYEKMQSDKGSIPDRFSAQQFSDYHSELNMSSLELGDSALYFCASSLGRGVAYEQYFGPGTRLTVT.

This clonotype turned up a few times. V and J are TRBV7-2 and TRBJ2-3; 7 bases map to TRBD2. The CDR3 is 16 residues long. Germline loops: CDR1 SGHTA, CDR2 FQGNSA. Unmatched junction bases numbered 7, after V lost 2 bases and J lost 2 bases. This chain's CDR3 is CASSLFAGEFTDTQYF. DNA for the CDR3: TGTGCCAGCAGCTTATTTGCGGGGGAGTTCACAGATACGCAGTATTTT.

This clonotype was seen only a few times. The chain joins TRBV7-8 to TRBJ2-1; D could derive from TRBD1 or TRBD2 (5 bases each). The CDR3 spans 15 residues. Trimming cost V 6 bases and J 5 bases, with 17 bases left between them. The germline V gene encodes CDR1 SGHVS and CDR2 FQNEAQ. The CDR3 region is CASSRGPGGNNEQFF. CDR3 nucleotide sequence: TGTGCCAGCAGTCGAGGACCTGGGGGTAACAATGAGCAGTTCTTC.